The following is a TCR beta chain sequence with its context. Its antigen is not identified. The length of the CDR3 is 13 residues. In germline, CDR1 is SGHVS, CDR2 FNYEAQ. V lost 4 bases, J lost 5 bases, and 8 bases lay in between. During the collection period, no donor immune events like infections were recorded. This sample was included in a study of identifying expanded T cells in peripheral blood. Study-level findings and limits: Variance in clone template counts between approximately 2-week samples significantly increased with total template count across all healthy donors. Differentially abundant clones: roughly 1.2 between replicates, about 15 at around 2 weeks, 18 to 20 at four.

TCRdb keeps only in-frame clones here, not all; method: immunoSEQ multiplex PCR. This table holds over 85,000 clones, approximately 81% found once. This TCR was recovered from a person between 18 and 75 years old in good health. V and J are TRBV7-6 and TRBJ2-2, with D hard to call. Sequenced input: blood. CDR3 loop: CASSSFRTGELFF. CDR3 sequence (DNA): TGTGCCAGCAGCTCCTTTAGGACCGGGGAGCTGTTTTTT.